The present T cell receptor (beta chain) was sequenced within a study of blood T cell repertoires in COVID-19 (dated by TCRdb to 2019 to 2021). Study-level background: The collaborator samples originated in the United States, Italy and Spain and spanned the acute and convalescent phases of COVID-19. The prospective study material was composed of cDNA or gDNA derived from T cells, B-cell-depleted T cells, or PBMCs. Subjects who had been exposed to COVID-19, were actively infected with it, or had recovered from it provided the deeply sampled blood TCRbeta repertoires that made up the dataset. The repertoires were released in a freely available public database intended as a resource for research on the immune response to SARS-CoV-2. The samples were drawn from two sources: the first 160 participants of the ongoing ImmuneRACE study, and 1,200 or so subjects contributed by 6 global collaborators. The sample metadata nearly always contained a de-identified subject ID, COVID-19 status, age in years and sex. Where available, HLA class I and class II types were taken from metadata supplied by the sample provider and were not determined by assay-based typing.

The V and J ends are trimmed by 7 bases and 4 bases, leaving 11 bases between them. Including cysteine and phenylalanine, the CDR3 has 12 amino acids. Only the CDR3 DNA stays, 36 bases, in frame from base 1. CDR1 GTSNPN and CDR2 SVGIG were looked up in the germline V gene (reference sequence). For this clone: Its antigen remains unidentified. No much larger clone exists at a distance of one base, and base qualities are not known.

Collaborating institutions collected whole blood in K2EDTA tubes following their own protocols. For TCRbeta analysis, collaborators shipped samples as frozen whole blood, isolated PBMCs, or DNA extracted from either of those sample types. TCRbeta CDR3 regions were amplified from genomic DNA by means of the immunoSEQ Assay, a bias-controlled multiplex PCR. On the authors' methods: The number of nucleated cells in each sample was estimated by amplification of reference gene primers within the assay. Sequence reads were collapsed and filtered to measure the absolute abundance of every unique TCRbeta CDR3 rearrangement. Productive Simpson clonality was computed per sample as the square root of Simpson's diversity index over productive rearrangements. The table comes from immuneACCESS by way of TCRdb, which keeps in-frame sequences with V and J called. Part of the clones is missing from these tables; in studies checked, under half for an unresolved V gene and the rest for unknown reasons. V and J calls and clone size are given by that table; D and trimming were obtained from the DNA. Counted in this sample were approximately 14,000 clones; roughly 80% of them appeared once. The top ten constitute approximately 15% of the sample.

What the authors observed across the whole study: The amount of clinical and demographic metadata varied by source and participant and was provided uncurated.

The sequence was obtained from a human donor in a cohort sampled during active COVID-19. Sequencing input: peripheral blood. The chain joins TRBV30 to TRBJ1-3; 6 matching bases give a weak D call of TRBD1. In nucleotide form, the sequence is TGTGCCTCCCAGGGGTACGGAAACACCATATATTTT. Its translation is CASQGYGNTIYF.